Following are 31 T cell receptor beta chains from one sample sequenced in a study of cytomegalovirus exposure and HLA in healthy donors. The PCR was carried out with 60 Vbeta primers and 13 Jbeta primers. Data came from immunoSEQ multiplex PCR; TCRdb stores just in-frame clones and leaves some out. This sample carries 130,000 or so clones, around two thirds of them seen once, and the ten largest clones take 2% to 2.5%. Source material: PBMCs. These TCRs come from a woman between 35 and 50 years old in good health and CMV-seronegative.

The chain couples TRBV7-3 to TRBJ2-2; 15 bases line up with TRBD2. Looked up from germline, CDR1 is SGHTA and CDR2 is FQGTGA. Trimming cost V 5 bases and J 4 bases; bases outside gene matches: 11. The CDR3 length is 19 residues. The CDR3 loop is CASSLRGTSGGRITGELFF. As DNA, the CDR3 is TGTGCCAGCAGCCTAAGGGGGACTAGCGGGGGGCGGATCACCGGGGAGCTGTTTTTT. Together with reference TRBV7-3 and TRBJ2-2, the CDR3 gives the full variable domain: GAGVSQTPSNKVTEKGKYVELRCDPISGHTALYWYRQSLGQGPEFLIYFQGTGAADDSGLPNDRFFAVRPEGSVSTLKIQRTERGDSAVYLCASSLRGTSGGRITGELFFGEGSRLTVL.

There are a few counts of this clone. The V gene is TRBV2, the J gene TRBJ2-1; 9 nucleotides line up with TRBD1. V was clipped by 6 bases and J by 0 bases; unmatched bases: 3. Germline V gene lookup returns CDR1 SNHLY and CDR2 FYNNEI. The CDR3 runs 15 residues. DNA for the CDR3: TGTGCCAGCAGCACACAGGGGGCCTCCTACAATGAGCAGTTCTTC. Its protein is CASSTQGASYNEQFF.

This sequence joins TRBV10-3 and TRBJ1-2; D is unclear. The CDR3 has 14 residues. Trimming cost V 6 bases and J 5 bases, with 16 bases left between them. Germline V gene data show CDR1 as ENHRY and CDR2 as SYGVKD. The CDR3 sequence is CAIRSGTVVYGYTF. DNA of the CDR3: TGTGCCATCAGAAGTGGAACAGTAGTTTATGGCTACACCTTC.

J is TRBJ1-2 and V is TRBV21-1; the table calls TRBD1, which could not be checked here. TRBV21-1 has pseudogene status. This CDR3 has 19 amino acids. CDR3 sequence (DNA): TGTGCCAGCAGCAACCTCAGGGGGGGACAGGGGGCGTTGGCCGTTGGCTACACCTTC. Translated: CASSNLRGGQGALAVGYTF.

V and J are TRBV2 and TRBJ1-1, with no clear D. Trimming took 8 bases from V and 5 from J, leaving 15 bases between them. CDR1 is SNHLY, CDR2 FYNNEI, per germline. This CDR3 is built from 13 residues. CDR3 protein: CASVSERDTEAFF. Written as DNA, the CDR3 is TGTGCCAGCGTATCGGAACGGGATACTGAAGCTTTCTTT. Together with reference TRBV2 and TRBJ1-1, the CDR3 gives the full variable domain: EPEVTQTPSHQVTQMGQEVILRCVPISNHLYFYWYRQILGQKVEFLVSFYNNEISEKSEIFDDQFSVERPDGSNFTLKIRSTKLEDSAMYFCASVSERDTEAFFGQGTRLTVV.

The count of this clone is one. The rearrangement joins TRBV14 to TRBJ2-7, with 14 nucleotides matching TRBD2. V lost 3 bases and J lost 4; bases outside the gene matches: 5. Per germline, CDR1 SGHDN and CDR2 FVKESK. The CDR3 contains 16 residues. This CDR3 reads CASSHRLAGGRYEQYF. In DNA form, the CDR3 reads TGTGCCAGCAGCCACAGACTAGCGGGGGGGCGGTACGAGCAGTACTTC.

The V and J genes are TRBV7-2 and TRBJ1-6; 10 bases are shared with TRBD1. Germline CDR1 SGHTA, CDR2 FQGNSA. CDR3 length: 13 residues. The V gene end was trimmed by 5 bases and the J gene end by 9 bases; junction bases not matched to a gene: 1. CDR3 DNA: TGTGCCAGCAGCGGACAGGGGGGTTCACCCCTCCACTTT. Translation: CASSGQGGSPLHF.

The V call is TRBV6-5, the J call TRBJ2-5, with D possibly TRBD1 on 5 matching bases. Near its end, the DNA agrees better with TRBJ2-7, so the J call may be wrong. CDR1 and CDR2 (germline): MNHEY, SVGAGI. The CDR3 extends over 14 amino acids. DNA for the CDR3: TGTGCCAGCAGTCGACAGAAAAGCTCCTACGAGCAGTACTTC. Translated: CASSRQKSSYEQYF.

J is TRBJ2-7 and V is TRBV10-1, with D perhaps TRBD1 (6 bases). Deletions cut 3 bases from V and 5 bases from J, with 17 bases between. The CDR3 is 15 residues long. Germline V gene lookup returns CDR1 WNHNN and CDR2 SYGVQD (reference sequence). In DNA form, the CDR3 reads TGCGCCAGCAGTGACGGTCAGGGGCGCAGGGACGAGCAGTACTTC. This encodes CASSDGQGRRDEQYF.

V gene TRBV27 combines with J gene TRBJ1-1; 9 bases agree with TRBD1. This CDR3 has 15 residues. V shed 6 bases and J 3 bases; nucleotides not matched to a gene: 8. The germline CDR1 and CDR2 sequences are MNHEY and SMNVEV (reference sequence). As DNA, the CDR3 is TGTGCCAGCAGCCCGAGGACAGGGGAGGACACTGAAGCTTTCTTT. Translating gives CASSPRTGEDTEAFF.

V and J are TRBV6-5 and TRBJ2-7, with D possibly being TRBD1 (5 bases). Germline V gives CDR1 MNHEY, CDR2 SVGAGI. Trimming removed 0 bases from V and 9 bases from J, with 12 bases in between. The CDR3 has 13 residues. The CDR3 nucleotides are TGTGCCAGCAGTTACTCAGGCCAAACAGGGCAGTACTTC. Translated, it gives CASSYSGQTGQYF.

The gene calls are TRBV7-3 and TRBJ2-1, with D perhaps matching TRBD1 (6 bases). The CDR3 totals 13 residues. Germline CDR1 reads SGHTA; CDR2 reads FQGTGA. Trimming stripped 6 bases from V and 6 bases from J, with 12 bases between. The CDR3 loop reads CASSSGVSNEQFF. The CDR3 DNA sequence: TGTGCCAGCAGTTCAGGGGTTTCCAATGAGCAGTTCTTC.

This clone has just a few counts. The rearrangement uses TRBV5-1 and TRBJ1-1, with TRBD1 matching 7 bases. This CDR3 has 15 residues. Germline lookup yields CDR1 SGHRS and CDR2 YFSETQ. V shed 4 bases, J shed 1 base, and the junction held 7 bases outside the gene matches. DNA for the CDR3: TGCGCCAGCAGCCCCTCGACAGGGAGGAACACTGAAGCTTTCTTT. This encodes CASSPSTGRNTEAFF.

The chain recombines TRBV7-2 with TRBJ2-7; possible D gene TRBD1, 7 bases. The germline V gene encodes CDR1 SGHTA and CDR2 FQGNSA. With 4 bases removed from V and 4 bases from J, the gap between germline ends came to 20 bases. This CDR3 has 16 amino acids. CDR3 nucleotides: TGTGCCAGCAGCTCTTGGGTAGGCAGGGGGGTGTACGAGCAGTACTTC. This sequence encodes CASSSWVGRGVYEQYF.

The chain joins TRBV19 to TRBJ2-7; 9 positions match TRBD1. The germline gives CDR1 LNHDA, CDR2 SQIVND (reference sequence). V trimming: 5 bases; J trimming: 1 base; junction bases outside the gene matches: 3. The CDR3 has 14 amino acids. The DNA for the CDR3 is TGTGCCAGTAGTGCACAGGGGGCTTCCTACGAGCAGTACTTC. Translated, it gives CASSAQGASYEQYF.

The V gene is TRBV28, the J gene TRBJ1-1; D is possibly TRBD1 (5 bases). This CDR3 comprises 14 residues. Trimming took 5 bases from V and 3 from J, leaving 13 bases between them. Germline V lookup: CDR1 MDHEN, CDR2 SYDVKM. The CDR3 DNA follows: TGTGCCAGCAGTGCCGCCTCCAGGGACACTGAAGCTTTCTTT. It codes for CASSAASRDTEAFF.

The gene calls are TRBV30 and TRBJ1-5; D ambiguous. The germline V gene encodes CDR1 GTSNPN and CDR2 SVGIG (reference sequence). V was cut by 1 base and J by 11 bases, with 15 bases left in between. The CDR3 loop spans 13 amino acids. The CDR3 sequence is CAWSESFSGTQHF. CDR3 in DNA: TGTGCCTGGAGTGAATCATTCTCCGGGACCCAGCATTTT.

CDR3 nucleotides: TGTGCCAGTAGTATAGGGGGGCCCAGGGGCCCGGACTATGGCTACACCTTC. Translated, it gives CASSIGGPRGPDYGYTF. V and J are TRBV19 and TRBJ1-2; a weak D match, TRBD1 (6 bases). The V end was cut by 1 base, the J end by 3 bases, with 18 bases between. This CDR3 spans 17 amino acids. Per the germline V gene, CDR1 is LNHDA and CDR2 is SQIVND (reference sequence).

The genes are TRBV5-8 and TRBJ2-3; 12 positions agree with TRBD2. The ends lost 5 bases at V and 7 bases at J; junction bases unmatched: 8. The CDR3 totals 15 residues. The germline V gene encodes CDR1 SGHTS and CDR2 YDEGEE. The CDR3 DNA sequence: TGTGCCAGCAGGTCTTCCGGACTAGCGGGATATACGCAGTATTTT. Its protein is CASRSSGLAGYTQYF.

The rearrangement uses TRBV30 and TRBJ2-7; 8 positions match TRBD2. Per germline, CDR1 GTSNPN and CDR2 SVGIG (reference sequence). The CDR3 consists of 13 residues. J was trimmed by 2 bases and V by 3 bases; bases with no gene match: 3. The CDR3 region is CAWRGLAPYEQYF. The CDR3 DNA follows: TGTGCCTGGAGAGGACTAGCCCCCTACGAGCAGTACTTC.

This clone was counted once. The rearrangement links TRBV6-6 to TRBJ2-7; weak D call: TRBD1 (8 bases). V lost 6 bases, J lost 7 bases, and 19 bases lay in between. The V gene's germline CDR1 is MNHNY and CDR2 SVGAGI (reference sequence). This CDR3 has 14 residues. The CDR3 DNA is TGTGCCAGCAGCGCCCGCGGACAGGGAGGGGAGCAGTACTTC. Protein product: CASSARGQGGEQYF.

Written as DNA, the CDR3 is TGTGCCAGCAGCTTGGACGGGGTGAACACTGAAGCTTTCTTT. It is translated as CASSLDGVNTEAFF. The gene calls are TRBV5-4 and TRBJ1-1; no clear D gene. Trimming pared 0 bases from V and 0 bases from J, leaving 6 bases between. The CDR3 length is 14 residues. Germline-derived CDR1 and CDR2 are SGHNT and YYREEE (reference sequence).

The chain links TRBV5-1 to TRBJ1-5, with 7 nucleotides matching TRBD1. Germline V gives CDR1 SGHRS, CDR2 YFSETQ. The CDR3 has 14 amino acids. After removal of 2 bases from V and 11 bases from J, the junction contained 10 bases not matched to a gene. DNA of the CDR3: TGCGCCAGCAGCTTCGGACAGGTGGGCCAGACCCAGCATTTT. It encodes CASSFGQVGQTQHF.

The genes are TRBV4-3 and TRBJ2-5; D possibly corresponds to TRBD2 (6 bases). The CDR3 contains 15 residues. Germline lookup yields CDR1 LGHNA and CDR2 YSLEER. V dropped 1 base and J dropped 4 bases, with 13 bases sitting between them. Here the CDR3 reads CASSQGGTSRETQYF. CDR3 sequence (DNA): TGCGCCAGCAGCCAAGGTGGGACTTCAAGAGAGACCCAGTACTTC.

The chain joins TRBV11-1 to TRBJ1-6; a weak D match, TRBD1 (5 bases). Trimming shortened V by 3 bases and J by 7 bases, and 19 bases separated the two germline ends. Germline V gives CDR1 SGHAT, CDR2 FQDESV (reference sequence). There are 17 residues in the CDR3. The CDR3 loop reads CASSFSGTGTSNSPLHF. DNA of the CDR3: TGTGCCAGCAGCTTTAGCGGTACCGGGACTTCCAATTCACCCCTCCACTTT.

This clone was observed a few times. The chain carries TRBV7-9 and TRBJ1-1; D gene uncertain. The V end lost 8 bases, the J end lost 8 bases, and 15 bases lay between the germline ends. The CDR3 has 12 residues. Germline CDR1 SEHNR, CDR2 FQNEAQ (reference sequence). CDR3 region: CASSRAGREAFF. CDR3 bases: TGTGCCAGCTCCCGAGCAGGAAGGGAAGCTTTCTTT.

For the CDR3, the DNA is TGCGCCAGCAGCTTCAGCGGGACAGGGGGCGGGTACGCAAATGAAAAACTGTTTTTT. Amino acids: CASSFSGTGGGYANEKLFF. The rearrangement uses TRBV5-1 and TRBJ1-4; 12 nucleotides align to TRBD1. CDR3 length: 19 amino acids. Looked up from germline, CDR1 is SGHRS and CDR2 is YFSETQ. J gave up 5 bases and V 2 bases, and 13 bases lay outside the gene matches.

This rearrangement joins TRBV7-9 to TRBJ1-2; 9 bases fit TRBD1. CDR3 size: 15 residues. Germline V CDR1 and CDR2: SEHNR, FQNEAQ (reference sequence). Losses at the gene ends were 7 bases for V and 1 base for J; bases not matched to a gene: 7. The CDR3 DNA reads TGTGCCAGCACCAGGGACAGGGTCGTTAACTATGGCTACACCTTC. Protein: CASTRDRVVNYGYTF.

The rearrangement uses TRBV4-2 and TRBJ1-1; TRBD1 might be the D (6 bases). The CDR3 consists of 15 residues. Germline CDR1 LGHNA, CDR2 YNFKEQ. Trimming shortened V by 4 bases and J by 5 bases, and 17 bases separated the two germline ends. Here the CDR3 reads CASSPGGQGRTEAFF. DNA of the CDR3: TGTGCCAGCAGCCCGGGGGGCCAGGGACGAACTGAAGCTTTCTTT.

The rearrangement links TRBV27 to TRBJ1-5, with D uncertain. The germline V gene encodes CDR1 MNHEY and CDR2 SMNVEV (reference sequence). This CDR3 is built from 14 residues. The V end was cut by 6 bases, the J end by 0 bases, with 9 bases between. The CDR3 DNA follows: TGTGCCAGCAGACCCATAGATAGCAATCAGCCCCAGCATTTT. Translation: CASRPIDSNQPQHF.

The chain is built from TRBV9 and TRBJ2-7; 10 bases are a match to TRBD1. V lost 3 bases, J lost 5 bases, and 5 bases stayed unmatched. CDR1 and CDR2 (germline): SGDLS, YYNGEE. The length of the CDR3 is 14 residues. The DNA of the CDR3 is TGTGCCAGCAGCGCCGGACAGGGGGTCCACGAGCAGTACTTC. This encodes CASSAGQGVHEQYF. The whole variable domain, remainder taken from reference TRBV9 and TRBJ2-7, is DSGVTQTPKHLITATGQRVTLRCSPRSGDLSVYWYQQSLDQGLQFLIQYYNGEERAKGNILERFSAQQFPDLHSELNLSSLELGDSALYFCASSAGQGVHEQYFGPGTRLTVT.